A single sample is the source of the 15 T cell receptor beta chains below, sequenced in a study of T cells in Graves' hyperthyroidism and ophthalmopathy (dated by TCRdb to the late 2010s). Receptor amplification or capture employed multiplex PCR. These reads were obtained on an Illumina HiSeq 2000. Amplification of TCR beta CDR3 regions was carried out from RNA transcripts. The TCR CDR3 was subjected to a first round of RT-PCR using the HTBI primer set and the Qiagen OneStep RT-PCR kit. The public reads were reprocessed in TCRdb via fastp at Q25 and MiXCR, keeping in-frame beta chains. Here each entry gathers all rows of one CDR3 protein and keeps the most common genes and DNA. Present in this sample are roughly 510,000 distinct CDR3 sequences, roughly 45% of which were seen just once. The leading ten clones occupy approximately 44% of the sample. Sequenced sample: peripheral blood or thyroid tissue (not recorded which). These receptors came from an adult woman with Graves' disease, either hyperthyroidism or ophthalmopathy (not recorded which).

In this sample, this clonotype turned up many times. The chain combines TRBV19 with TRBJ1-5; 12 nucleotides agree with TRBD1. V lost 1 base to trimming and J lost 2 bases; unmatched junction nucleotides: 6. CDR1 LNHDA and CDR2 SQIVND come from the germline V gene (reference sequence). The CDR3 totals 18 residues. The DNA for the CDR3 is TGTGCCAGTAGTATAGCGCCGGGACAGGGGGCAGGCAATCAGCCCCAGCATTTT. It yields the protein CASSIAPGQGAGNQPQHF.

The CDR3 sequence is CSAPGTAMTGANVLTF. The CDR3 DNA follows: TGCAGTGCGCCCGGGACAGCCATGACTGGGGCCAACGTCCTGACTTTC. The chain employs TRBV20-1 and TRBJ2-6; 7 bases fit TRBD1. With V trimmed by 6 bases and J by 2 bases, 10 bases remained unmatched. This CDR3 has 16 residues. Germline CDR1 DFQATT, CDR2 SNEGSKA (reference sequence).

This clonotype has just a few counts. The rearrangement links TRBV29-1 to TRBJ1-1, with a possible D match to TRBD1 (6 bases). CDR3 length: 13 residues. Germline loops: CDR1 SQVTM, CDR2 ANQGSEA. The ends were cut back, 6 bases at V and 0 bases at J, with 11 bases in the middle. The CDR3 region is CSVGRGVNTEAFF. DNA for the CDR3: TGCAGCGTGGGGAGGGGGGTGAACACTGAAGCTTTCTTT.

The CDR3 DNA reads TGTGCCTGGAGTCCCGTAAATAGCAATCAGCCCCAGCATTTT. This translates into CAWSPVNSNQPQHF. The chain uses TRBV30 and TRBJ1-5; no firm D call. The germline V gene encodes CDR1 GTSNPN and CDR2 SVGIG (reference sequence). The CDR3 covers 14 residues. V lost 2 bases and J 0 bases, leaving 8 bases between the germline ends.

The sample holds one count of this clonotype. This chain links TRBV7-2 with TRBJ2-5; 9 positions agree with TRBD1. Germline CDR1 is SGHTA and CDR2 is FQGNSA. This CDR3 contains 14 residues. The V and J ends lost 6 bases and 4 bases, in that order; junction bases with no gene match: 6. The CDR3 DNA sequence: TGTGCCAGCAGTACAGGGACAGGGCCAGAGACCCAGTACTTC. This translates into CASSTGTGPETQYF.

This clonotype was seen repeatedly, ten times or more. The genes are TRBV20-1 and TRBJ1-2; TRBD1 agrees at 10 bases. With V trimmed by 5 bases and J by 8 bases, 11 bases remained unmatched. CDR1 DFQATT and CDR2 SNEGSKA come from the germline V gene (reference sequence). The CDR3 is 14 amino acids. The CDR3 DNA reads as TGCAGTGCTCTTGAGACAGGGGGCGCCTTCGGCTACACCTTC. The encoded protein is CSALETGGAFGYTF.

Ten or more counts support this clonotype. The rearrangement uses TRBV12-3 or TRBV12-4 and TRBJ1-5; the D is unclear. The CDR3 sequence is 14 residues long. With 4 bases removed from V and 0 bases from J, the gap between germline ends came to 7 bases. CDR3 DNA: TGTGCCAGCAGTTCCGGGTATAGCAATCAGCCCCAGCATTTT. It encodes CASSSGYSNQPQHF.

The genes are TRBV11-2 and TRBJ2-3; TRBD2 matches at 10 bases. Trimming took 1 base from V and 6 from J; bases not matched to a gene: 4. The germline gives CDR1 SGHAT, CDR2 FQNNGV. The CDR3 has 15 residues. The CDR3 region is CASSLAGTSVDTQYF. The CDR3 nucleotides are TGTGCCAGCAGCTTAGCCGGGACTAGCGTGGATACGCAGTATTTT.

The chain employs TRBV6-1 and TRBJ2-7, with D uncertain. Germline CDR1 and CDR2: MNHNS and SASEGT. Deletions cut 4 bases from V and 5 bases from J, with 6 bases between. The CDR3 is made up of 11 amino acids. Written as DNA, the CDR3 is TGTGCCAGCAGTGGGGCGGACGAGCAGTACTTC. Residues: CASSGADEQYF.

This chain links TRBV28 with TRBJ2-2, with D possibly TRBD2 on 5 matching bases. Trimming removed 5 bases from V and 5 bases from J, with 21 bases in between. From germline, CDR1 is MDHEN and CDR2 SYDVKM. The CDR3 has 17 amino acids. The CDR3 DNA reads as TGTGCCAGCAGTACGGAGGAGAGGCGGCTGGGGACCGGGGAGCTGTTTTTT. It encodes CASSTEERRLGTGELFF.

V is TRBV11-2 and J is TRBJ2-7; TRBD1 or TRBD2 may be the D gene (5 bases each). Trimming removed 5 bases at V and 2 bases at J, with 16 bases between. The germline V gene encodes CDR1 SGHAT and CDR2 FQNNGV. There are 15 residues in the CDR3. The CDR3 region is CASSPTGTAAYEQYF. The CDR3 nucleotides read TGTGCCAGCAGCCCTACCGGGACGGCGGCCTACGAGCAGTACTTC.

This clonotype appeared once. Given a much more abundant clone one base away, this may be a read error. The V and J genes are TRBV7-6 and TRBJ1-6, with 7 positions matching TRBD1. The CDR3 length is 14 residues. Germline values: CDR1 SGHVS, CDR2 FNYEAQ. Here the CDR3 reads CASSSGTANSPIHF. CDR3 in DNA: TGTGCCAGCAGCTCCGGGACAGCTAATTCACCCATCCACTTT.

The V and J genes are TRBV2 and TRBJ2-3; 10 nucleotides line up with TRBD2. This CDR3 contains 16 residues. Germline V gene data show CDR1 as SNHLY and CDR2 as FYNNEI. V shed 8 bases and J 3 bases; nucleotides not matched to a gene: 11. The CDR3 DNA reads TGTGCCAGCGGAAAGAGCGGGAGGGCCGGTACAGATACGCAGTATTTT. The encoded protein is CASGKSGRAGTDTQYF.

This chain connects TRBV7-8 to TRBJ2-5, with D perhaps matching TRBD2 (7 bases). Germline CDR1 SGHVS, CDR2 FQNEAQ. The CDR3 sequence is 16 residues long. Trimming shortened V by 1 base and J by 4 bases, and 16 bases separated the two germline ends. The CDR3 loop is CASSLVGGGGAETQYF. The DNA of the CDR3 is TGTGCCAGCAGCTTAGTGGGGGGGGGGGGCGCAGAGACCCAGTACTTC.

The chain couples TRBV15 to TRBJ2-7; maybe TRBD2 (6 bases). Germline CDR1 is LNHNV and CDR2 is YYDKDF (reference sequence). V shed 4 bases and J shed 2 bases, with 12 bases lying between them. This CDR3 contains 14 residues. The chain's CDR3 is CATSTGGGTYEQYF. CDR3 nucleotide sequence: TGTGCCACCAGCACCGGTGGAGGGACCTACGAGCAGTACTTC.